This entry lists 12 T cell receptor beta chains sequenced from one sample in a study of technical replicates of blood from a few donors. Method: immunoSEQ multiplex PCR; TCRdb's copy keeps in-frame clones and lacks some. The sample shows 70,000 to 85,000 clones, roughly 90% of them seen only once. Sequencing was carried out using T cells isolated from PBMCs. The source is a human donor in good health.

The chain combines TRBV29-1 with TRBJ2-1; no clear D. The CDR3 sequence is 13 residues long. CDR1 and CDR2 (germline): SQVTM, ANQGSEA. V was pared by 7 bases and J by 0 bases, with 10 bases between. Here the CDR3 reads CSGGGSSYNEQFF. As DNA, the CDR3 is TGCAGCGGAGGCGGCAGCTCCTACAATGAGCAGTTCTTC.

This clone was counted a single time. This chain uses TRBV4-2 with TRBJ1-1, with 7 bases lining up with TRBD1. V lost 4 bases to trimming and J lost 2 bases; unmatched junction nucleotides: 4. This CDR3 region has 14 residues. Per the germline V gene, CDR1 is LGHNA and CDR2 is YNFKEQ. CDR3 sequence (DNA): TGTGCCAGCAGCCCTAGGGACAGTAACACTGAAGCTTTCTTT. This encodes CASSPRDSNTEAFF.

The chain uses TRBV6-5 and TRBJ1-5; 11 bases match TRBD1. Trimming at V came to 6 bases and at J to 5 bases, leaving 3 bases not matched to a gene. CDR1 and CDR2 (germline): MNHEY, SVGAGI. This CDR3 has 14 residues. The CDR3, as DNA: TGTGCCAGCAGAGGGGACAGGGGGGATCAGCCCCAGCATTTT. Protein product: CASRGDRGDQPQHF.

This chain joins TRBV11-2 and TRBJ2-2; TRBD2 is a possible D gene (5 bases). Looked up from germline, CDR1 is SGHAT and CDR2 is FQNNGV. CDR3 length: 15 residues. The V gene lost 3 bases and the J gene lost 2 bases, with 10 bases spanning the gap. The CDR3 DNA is TGTGCCAGCAGCTTCGCTAGCTCAAACACCGGGGAGCTGTTTTTT. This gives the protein CASSFASSNTGELFF.

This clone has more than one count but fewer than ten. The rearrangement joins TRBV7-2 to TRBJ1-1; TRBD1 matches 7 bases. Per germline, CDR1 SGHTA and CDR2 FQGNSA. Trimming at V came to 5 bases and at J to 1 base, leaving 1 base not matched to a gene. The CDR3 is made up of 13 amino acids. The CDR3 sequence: CASSRDRNTEAFF. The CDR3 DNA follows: TGTGCCAGCAGCCGGGACAGGAACACTGAAGCTTTCTTT.

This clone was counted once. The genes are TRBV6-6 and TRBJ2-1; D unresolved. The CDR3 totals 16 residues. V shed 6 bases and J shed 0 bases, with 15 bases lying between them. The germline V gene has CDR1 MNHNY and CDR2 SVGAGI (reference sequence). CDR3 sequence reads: CASSPTFQSSYNEQFF. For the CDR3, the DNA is TGTGCCAGCAGCCCGACTTTTCAAAGCTCCTACAATGAGCAGTTCTTC.

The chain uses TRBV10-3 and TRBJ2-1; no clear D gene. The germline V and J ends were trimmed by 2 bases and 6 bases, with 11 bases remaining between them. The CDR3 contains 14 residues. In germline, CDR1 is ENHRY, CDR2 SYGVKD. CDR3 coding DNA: TGTGCCATCAGTGAGGTTGGAGAAATCAATGAGCAGTTCTTC. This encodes CAISEVGEINEQFF.

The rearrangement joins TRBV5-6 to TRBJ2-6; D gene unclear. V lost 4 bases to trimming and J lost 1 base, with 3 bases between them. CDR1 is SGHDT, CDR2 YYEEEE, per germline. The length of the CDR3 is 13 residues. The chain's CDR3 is CASSHSGANVLTF. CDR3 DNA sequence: TGTGCCAGCAGCCATTCTGGGGCCAACGTCCTGACTTTC.

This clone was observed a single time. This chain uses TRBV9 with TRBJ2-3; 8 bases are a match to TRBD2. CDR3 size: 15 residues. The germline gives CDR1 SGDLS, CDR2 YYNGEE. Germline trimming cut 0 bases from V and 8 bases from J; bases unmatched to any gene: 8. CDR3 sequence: CASSVEAGALGTQYF. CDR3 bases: TGTGCCAGCAGCGTAGAAGCGGGAGCCCTTGGTACGCAGTATTTT.

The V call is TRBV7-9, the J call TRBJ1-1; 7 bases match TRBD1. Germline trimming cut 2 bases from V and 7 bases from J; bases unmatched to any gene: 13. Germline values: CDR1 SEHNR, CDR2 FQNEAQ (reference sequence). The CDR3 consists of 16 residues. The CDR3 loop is CASSLLQGTSGGEAFF. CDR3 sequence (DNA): TGTGCCAGCAGCTTATTACAGGGGACTTCAGGTGGTGAAGCTTTCTTT.

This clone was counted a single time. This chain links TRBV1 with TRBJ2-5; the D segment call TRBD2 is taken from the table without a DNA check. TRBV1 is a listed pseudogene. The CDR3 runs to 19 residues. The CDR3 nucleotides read TGCACCAGCAGCCCTCAACATTCTCAGACTAACAATACCCAAGAGACCCAGTACTTC. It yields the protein CTSSPQHSQTNNTQETQYF.

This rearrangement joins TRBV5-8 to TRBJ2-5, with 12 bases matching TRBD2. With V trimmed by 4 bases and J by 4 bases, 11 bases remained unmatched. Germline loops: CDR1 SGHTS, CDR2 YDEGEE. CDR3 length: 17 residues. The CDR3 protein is CASSDQLAGGLVETQYF. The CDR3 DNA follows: TGTGCCAGCAGCGATCAACTAGCGGGAGGTCTTGTAGAGACCCAGTACTTC.